The 18 T cell receptor beta chains given below trace back to one sample, sequenced in a study of neurological immune-mediated disorders. TCRdb re-called the 5' RACE reads with MiXCR, one entry per CDR3 protein. Among tens of thousands of distinct CDR3 sequences listed, roughly 8% were seen once. The sample's time point: longitudinal time-point 3. Sequences were obtained from PBMCs. All receptors derive from a woman between 40 and 55 years old in good health.

The chain employs TRBV18 and TRBJ1-5, with 7 positions matching TRBD1. This CDR3 has 15 residues. The trim removed 5 bases at V and 0 bases at J, leaving 4 bases unmatched. Germline CDR1 reads KGHSH; CDR2 reads LQKENI. CDR3 sequence (DNA): TGTGCCAGCTCATCTGGGACAGATAGCAATCAGCCCCAGCATTTT. Protein: CASSSGTDSNQPQHF.

This clonotype was counted many times. The chain couples TRBV18 to TRBJ2-1; D is uncertain. The V end lost 4 bases, the J end lost 8 bases, and 6 bases lay between the germline ends. CDR1 and CDR2 from the germline V gene are KGHSH and LQKENI. The CDR3 is 11 residues long. Here the CDR3 reads CASSRYDEQFF. Here the CDR3 DNA reads TGTGCCAGCTCACGATACGATGAGCAGTTCTTC.

As concerns this clonotype: It may be a read error: a sequence one base away is much more abundant. This chain joins TRBV27 and TRBJ1-2; TRBD1 matches at 9 bases. J was trimmed by 5 bases and V by 10 bases; bases with no gene match: 11. The germline CDR1 and CDR2 sequences are MNHEY and SMNVEV (reference sequence). The length of the CDR3 is 14 residues. The CDR3 DNA reads as TGTGCCAACAGACCGGGACAGGGACTGTATGGCTACACCTTC. Protein sequence: CANRPGQGLYGYTF.

This clonotype was observed at least ten times. The chain employs TRBV20-1 and TRBJ2-3, with TRBD2 identical over 12 bases. The germline V gene has CDR1 DFQATT and CDR2 SNEGSKA (reference sequence). The CDR3 has 16 amino acids. After removal of 3 bases from V and 0 bases from J, the junction contained 4 bases not matched to a gene. The CDR3 spells CSASLLAGGSTDTQYF. The DNA for the CDR3 is TGCAGTGCTAGCCTACTAGCGGGAGGAAGCACAGATACGCAGTATTTT.

This clonotype was observed at least ten times. V is TRBV10-3 and J is TRBJ1-4; D remains unclear. The CDR3 has 15 residues. Germline CDR1 reads ENHRY; CDR2 reads SYGVKD. Deletions cut 3 bases from V and 1 base from J, with 9 bases between. CDR3 DNA sequence: TGTGCCATCAGTGATCGTCGGGGAACTAATGAAAAACTGTTTTTT. Its protein is CAISDRRGTNEKLFF.

This clonotype was seen many times. CDR3 residues: CASRTRDYNTGELFF. In DNA form, the CDR3 reads TGTGCCAGCAGAACCCGGGACTACAACACCGGGGAGCTGTTTTTT. The chain links TRBV12-3 or TRBV12-4 to TRBJ2-2; the match to TRBD2 covers 7 bases. The trim removed 6 bases at V and 2 bases at J, leaving 6 bases unmatched. This CDR3 has 15 residues.

On this clonotype itself: A read error is possible here, since a much larger clone lies one base away. This rearrangement joins TRBV20-1 to TRBJ1-1, with 7 bases matching TRBD1. V shed 0 bases, J shed 11 bases, and the junction held 9 bases outside the gene matches. The CDR3 is made up of 13 amino acids. Germline CDR1 reads DFQATT; CDR2 reads SNEGSKA (reference sequence). CDR3 DNA sequence: TGCAGTGCTAGAGATCAAAGGGGGCGGGTGGCTTTCTTT. Protein product: CSARDQRGRVAFF.

This sequence joins TRBV6-1 and TRBJ1-5; D is unresolved. V was clipped by 0 bases and J by 1 base, with 7 bases between them. The CDR3 runs to 15 residues. CDR1 is MNHNS, CDR2 SASEGT, per germline. This CDR3 is CASSEAGPSNQPQHF. CDR3 coding DNA: TGTGCCAGCAGTGAAGCAGGACCGAGCAATCAGCCCCAGCATTTT.

The chain uses TRBV7-2 and TRBJ1-2, with 8 bases identical to TRBD1. Trimming at V came to 1 base and at J to 2 bases, leaving 6 bases not matched to a gene. This CDR3 comprises 16 residues. CDR1 SGHTA and CDR2 FQGNSA come from the germline V gene. CDR3 region: CASSLGTGMGNYGYTF. CDR3 sequence (DNA): TGTGCCAGCAGCTTAGGGACAGGGATGGGCAACTATGGCTACACCTTC.

This clonotype was observed at least ten times. The chain links TRBV6-2 or TRBV6-3 to TRBJ2-3; 9 bases align to TRBD2. With V trimmed by 1 base and J by 2 bases, 13 bases remained unmatched. Germline CDR1 MNHEY, CDR2 SVGEGT. The length of the CDR3 is 19 residues. The CDR3 sequence is CASSYWREGRLLSTDTQYF. Here the CDR3 DNA reads TGTGCCAGCAGTTACTGGCGGGAGGGGCGGTTGCTTTCCACAGATACGCAGTATTTT.

This clonotype was seen repeatedly, ten times or more. The chain combines TRBV7-2 with TRBJ2-6; D uncertain. The CDR3 runs 14 residues. V lost 3 bases, J lost 0 bases, and 3 bases lay in between. The V gene's germline CDR1 is SGHTA and CDR2 FQGNSA. In DNA form, the CDR3 reads TGTGCCAGCAGCTTCAGCTCTGGGGCCAACGTCCTGACTTTC. It is translated as CASSFSSGANVLTF.

This clonotype has only a few counts. The CDR3 sequence: CSVEDSGAYTGELFF. CDR3 DNA: TGCAGCGTTGAAGATAGTGGGGCGTACACCGGGGAGCTGTTTTTT. The chain has TRBV29-1 and TRBJ2-2; a weak D match, TRBD1 (5 bases). In germline, CDR1 is SQVTM, CDR2 ANQGSEA. This CDR3 contains 15 residues. V lost 0 bases, J lost 3 bases, and 11 bases lay in between.

This clonotype was recorded a few times. The rearrangement links TRBV15 to TRBJ2-1; no definite D call. Per the germline V gene, CDR1 is LNHNV and CDR2 is YYDKDF (reference sequence). V dropped 3 bases and J dropped 0 bases, with 6 bases sitting between them. The CDR3 has 14 residues. CDR3 region: CATSRTGSYNEQFF. The CDR3 nucleotides are TGTGCCACCAGCAGGACCGGCTCCTACAATGAGCAGTTCTTC.

This clonotype was seen many times. The V gene is TRBV20-1, the J gene TRBJ1-3; 7 bases map to TRBD1. CDR1 and CDR2 from the germline V gene are DFQATT and SNEGSKA (reference sequence). The CDR3 loop spans 13 amino acids. Losses at the gene ends were 5 bases for V and 2 bases for J; bases not matched to a gene: 3. Written as DNA, the CDR3 is TGCAGTGCTGTCGGGACAGCTGGAAACACCATATATTTT. Translated: CSAVGTAGNTIYF.

This clonotype was detected many times. The chain joins TRBV20-1 to TRBJ2-7, with unresolved D. Germline V gene sequence: CDR1 DFQATT, CDR2 SNEGSKA (reference sequence). Trimming took 2 bases from V and 3 from J, leaving 5 bases between them. The CDR3 runs to 11 residues. This chain's CDR3 is CSARWDYEQYF. The CDR3 DNA follows: TGCAGTGCTAGATGGGACTACGAGCAGTACTTC.

This clonotype was seen a handful of times. Given a much more abundant clone one base away, this may be a read error. The chain carries TRBV7-9 and TRBJ2-7, with TRBD1 matching over 7 bases. The CDR3 sequence is 14 residues long. J was trimmed by 0 bases and V by 6 bases; bases with no gene match: 5. Per germline, CDR1 SEHNR and CDR2 FQNEAQ (reference sequence). This CDR3 reads CASSRDSYSYEQYV. CDR3 nucleotides: TGTGCCAGCAGTCGGGACAGCTACTCCTACGAGCAGTACGTC.

This clonotype appeared many times. This chain connects TRBV29-1 to TRBJ2-5; D gene ambiguous. This CDR3 spans 9 amino acids. The V gene's germline CDR1 is SQVTM and CDR2 ANQGSEA. Trimming pared 7 bases from V and 3 bases from J, leaving 3 bases between. In nucleotides, the CDR3 is TGCAGCGCTAAAGAGACCCAGTACTTC. Amino acid sequence: CSAKETQYF.

There are many counts of this clonotype. The CDR3 nucleotides read TGCGCCAGCAGCGGAGGGACAGGGGGAAACACCATATATTTT. Translation gives CASSGGTGGNTIYF. This chain uses TRBV5-1 with TRBJ1-3; the match to TRBD1 covers 9 bases. With V trimmed by 4 bases and J by 4 bases, 3 bases remained unmatched. Germline-derived CDR1 and CDR2 are SGHRS and YFSETQ. The CDR3 length is 14 residues.